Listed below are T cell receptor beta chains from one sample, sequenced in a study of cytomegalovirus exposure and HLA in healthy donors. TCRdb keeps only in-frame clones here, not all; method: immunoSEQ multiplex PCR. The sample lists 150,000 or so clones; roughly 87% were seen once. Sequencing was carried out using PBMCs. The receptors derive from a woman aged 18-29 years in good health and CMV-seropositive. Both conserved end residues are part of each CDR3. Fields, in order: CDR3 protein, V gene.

CDR3 protein: CAWSVSGGYIQYF
V gene: TRBV30

CDR3 protein: CASSKVGGYYEQYF
V gene: TRBV21-1

CDR3 protein: CASSLGADQPQHF
V gene: TRBV11-2

CDR3 protein: CASSPGTLGYF
V gene: TRBV7-9

CDR3 protein: CASSPTSGTGELFF
V gene: TRBV7-9

CDR3 protein: CASSPGYKDNEKLFF
V gene: TRBV11-2

CDR3 protein: CATSRGGGGTEAFF
V gene: TRBV15

CDR3 protein: CASSKVQSPLHF
V gene: TRBV10-2

CDR3 protein: CASSLGMSRGAGEAFF
V gene: TRBV5-6

CDR3 protein: CASSEHRGVQETQYF
V gene: TRBV2

CDR3 protein: CAISETGGQETQYF
V gene: TRBV10-3

CDR3 protein: CASSLKGAREYGYTF
V gene: TRBV7-9

CDR3 protein: CASSVRLAGAGETQYF
V gene: TRBV9

CDR3 protein: CASSVAIRDRGFYGYTF
V gene: TRBV9

CDR3 protein: CASGSLQGNTEAFF
V gene: TRBV19

CDR3 protein: CASSYSGGAYQETQYF
V gene: TRBV6-5

CDR3 protein: CSVGRTSGGSDLGTQYF
V gene: TRBV29-1

CDR3 protein: CASRDAGTSGTTPQYF
V gene: TRBV11-2

CDR3 protein: CASSLRGIETEAFF
V gene: TRBV7-3

CDR3 protein: CASSPPLAPNTEAFF
V gene: TRBV18

CDR3 protein: CASSFGGGAGNEQFF
V gene: TRBV7-3

CDR3 protein: CASSQGTGELFF
V gene: TRBV27

CDR3 protein: CASSRTPGQRLGVSTDTQYF
V gene: TRBV4-1

CDR3 protein: CASRDQGGSLKAFF
V gene: TRBV27

CDR3 protein: CASSVSGTPDSPLHF
V gene: TRBV9

CDR3 protein: CASSRQQITNEKLFF
V gene: TRBV27

CDR3 protein: CASSLNPRQAPYGYTF
V gene: TRBV27